Each of the 20 T cell receptor beta chains below was sequenced from the same sample in a study of cytomegalovirus exposure and HLA in healthy donors. With 60 Vbeta and 13 Jbeta primers, the PCR was carried out. The repertoire was sequenced with immunoSEQ multiplex PCR; TCRdb's copy has only in-frame clones and lacks some. The sample yields roughly 100,000 clones, over 65% seen once. The sample consisted of PBMCs. All receptors come from a man aged 35 to 55 in good health and CMV-seropositive.

This chain connects TRBV29-1 to TRBJ1-2, with TRBD1 as a possible D gene (6 bases). This CDR3 has 12 amino acids. CDR1 is SQVTM and CDR2 is ANQGSEA in the germline V gene. V lost 4 bases and J 4 bases, leaving 10 bases between the germline ends. The CDR3 DNA is TGCAGCGTTGCAGGGGCTCTCTATGGCTACACCTTC. Its translation is CSVAGALYGYTF.

The rearrangement links TRBV18 to TRBJ2-5, with a tentative D call TRBD2 (5 bases). Germline CDR1 is KGHSH and CDR2 is LQKENI. This CDR3 region has 14 residues. Between the trimmed V and J ends, which lost 4 bases and 2 bases, there was a span of 11 bases. The CDR3 nucleotides read TGTGCCAGCTCACGAGCGGTCGCACAAGAGACCCAGTACTTC. Its translation is CASSRAVAQETQYF. The whole variable domain, remainder taken from reference TRBV18 and TRBJ2-5, is NAGVMQNPRHLVRRRGQEARLRCSPMKGHSHVYWYRQLPEEGLKFMVYLQKENIIDESGMPKERFSAEFPKEGPSILRIQQVVRGDSAAYFCASSRAVAQETQYFGPGTRLLVL.

The V gene is TRBV9, the J gene TRBJ2-3, with 8 positions matching TRBD2. V shed 4 bases and J 4 bases; nucleotides not matched to a gene: 11. CDR3 size: 16 residues. Germline V lookup: CDR1 SGDLS, CDR2 YYNGEE. The CDR3 reads CASSLPRGETSDTQYF. CDR3 sequence (DNA): TGTGCCAGCAGCCTCCCGCGGGGGGAGACCTCAGATACGCAGTATTTT.

This clone was seen more than once but under ten times. The V call is TRBV28, the J call TRBJ1-2, with 7 bases fitting TRBD1. The ends lost 7 bases at V and 4 bases at J; junction bases unmatched: 9. The CDR3 sequence is 14 residues long. Germline V gives CDR1 MDHEN, CDR2 SYDVKM. The CDR3 is CASTLSQGVYGYTF. As DNA, the CDR3 is TGTGCCAGCACCCTAAGTCAGGGGGTCTATGGCTACACCTTC.

The chain has TRBV7-3 and TRBJ2-1; 7 nucleotides align to TRBD2. CDR3 length: 13 amino acids. The trim removed 0 bases at V and 7 bases at J, leaving 0 bases unmatched. Germline V CDR1 and CDR2: SGHTA, FQGTGA. CDR3 DNA: TGTGCCAGCAGCTTAACGGGAGGGAATGAGCAGTTCTTC. It yields the protein CASSLTGGNEQFF.

This clone was found a few times. The gene calls are TRBV7-3 and TRBJ1-1; no reliable D call. The CDR3 runs 12 residues. V lost 3 bases, J lost 3 bases, and 5 bases lay in between. CDR1 is SGHTA and CDR2 is FQGTGA in the germline V gene. CDR3 region: CASSFRYTEAFF. Written as DNA, the CDR3 is TGTGCCAGCAGCTTTCGGTACACTGAAGCTTTCTTT.

The J gene is TRBJ2-7, the V gene TRBV5-8; D perhaps matches TRBD1 (6 bases). The V gene lost 4 bases and the J gene lost 0 bases, with 23 bases spanning the gap. Germline values: CDR1 SGHTS, CDR2 YDEGEE. This CDR3 region has 18 residues. This CDR3 is CASSPSQRGTRVSYEQYF. In DNA, the CDR3 is TGTGCCAGCAGCCCCTCCCAGAGGGGGACACGGGTCTCCTACGAGCAGTACTTC.

This chain uses TRBV28 with TRBJ2-1, with TRBD2 matching 8 bases. With V trimmed by 3 bases and J by 9 bases, 1 base remained unmatched. Germline V gene data show CDR1 as MDHEN and CDR2 as SYDVKM. The CDR3 totals 12 residues. The CDR3 is CASSFGTSEQFF. The CDR3 DNA sequence: TGTGCCAGCAGTTTCGGGACTAGTGAGCAGTTCTTC.

V usage is TRBV7-6 and J usage is TRBJ2-7; 7 nucleotides match TRBD2. The CDR3 runs 14 residues. Per the germline V gene, CDR1 is SGHVS and CDR2 is FNYEAQ. V lost 5 bases and J lost 7; bases outside the gene matches: 11. CDR3 DNA sequence: TGTGCCAGCAGCCCCCGGGCGGGAGTAGGGGAGCAGTACTTC. It is translated as CASSPRAGVGEQYF.

The rearrangement links TRBV11-2 to TRBJ1-4, with 8 positions matching TRBD1. The CDR3 is 17 amino acids. The V and J ends lost 3 bases and 3 bases, in that order; junction bases with no gene match: 9. CDR1 is SGHAT, CDR2 FQNNGV, per germline. The CDR3 DNA reads as TGTGCCAGCAGCTTCACAGGGGGGTGGTCACCTAATGAAAAACTGTTTTTT. This sequence encodes CASSFTGGWSPNEKLFF.

J is TRBJ1-1 and V is TRBV4-3; TRBD1 aligns across 7 bases. CDR3 length equals 16 residues. V shed 0 bases and J 4 bases; nucleotides not matched to a gene: 8. Germline CDR1 is LGHNA and CDR2 is YSLEER. The CDR3 sequence: CASSQDKGAVGTEAFF. CDR3 DNA: TGCGCCAGCAGCCAAGATAAGGGGGCGGTTGGCACTGAAGCTTTCTTT.

Regarding this clone: An end of the junction does not agree with germline; a read error may underlie this. The chain uses TRBV19 and TRBJ2-4; 8 bases fit TRBD1. The CDR3 is made up of 17 amino acids. CDR1 and CDR2 (germline): LNHDA, SQIVND (reference sequence). CDR3 coding DNA: TGTGCCAGTAGTATAGATCGAACAGGGGGGTCCAAAAACAGTCAGTACTTC. Amino acid sequence: CASSIDRTGGSKNSQYF.

The chain has TRBV28 and TRBJ2-7; D might be TRBD1 (5 bases). V was pared by 3 bases and J by 2 bases, with 14 bases between. In germline, CDR1 is MDHEN, CDR2 SYDVKM. The CDR3 totals 15 residues. The CDR3 bases are TGTGCCAGCAGTTTTGGCAGGGTACAAACCTACGAGCAGTACTTC. Residues: CASSFGRVQTYEQYF.

The chain uses TRBV29-1 and TRBJ2-2; 11 bases match TRBD2. The J segment lost 5 bases and the V segment lost 5 bases, leaving 4 bases of the junction unmatched. The length of the CDR3 is 14 residues. CDR1 SQVTM and CDR2 ANQGSEA come from the germline V gene. The CDR3 protein is CSVKGLAATGELFF. The CDR3 DNA is TGCAGCGTTAAGGGACTAGCGGCAACCGGGGAGCTGTTTTTT.

V and J are TRBV5-4 and TRBJ1-4; D not certain. Germline V gene lookup returns CDR1 SGHNT and CDR2 YYREEE (reference sequence). The CDR3 extends over 14 amino acids. V was clipped by 3 bases and J by 8 bases, with 14 bases between them. CDR3 nucleotides: TGTGCCAGCAGCTCGGGTGGGTCAGAAGAAAAACTGTTTTTT. It is translated as CASSSGGSEEKLFF.

This sequence joins TRBV5-6 and TRBJ2-3; 8 bases match TRBD1. J lost 2 bases, V lost 0 bases, and 8 bases had no gene match. From germline, CDR1 is SGHDT and CDR2 YYEEEE. The CDR3 contains 17 residues. The CDR3 spells CASSLVGQGPFTDTQYF. As DNA, the CDR3 is TGTGCCAGCAGCTTGGTAGGACAGGGTCCCTTCACAGATACGCAGTATTTT. Based on the CDR3 plus reference TRBV5-6 and TRBJ2-3, the full variable domain is DAGVTQSPTHLIKTRGQQVTLRCSPKSGHDTVSWYQQALGQGPQFIFQYYEEEERQRGNFPDRFSGHQFPNYSSELNVNALLLGDSALYLCASSLVGQGPFTDTQYFGPGTRLTVL.

V usage is TRBV6-5 and J usage is TRBJ2-7; 10 bases are shared with TRBD2. V lost 2 bases, J lost 6 bases, and 7 bases stayed unmatched. CDR1 and CDR2 (germline): MNHEY, SVGAGI. The CDR3 has 15 amino acids. The CDR3 here is CASSYSAGTSAEQYF. The CDR3 DNA follows: TGTGCCAGCAGTTACAGCGCCGGGACTAGCGCCGAGCAGTACTTC.

This clone occurred a few times. J is TRBJ1-1 and V is TRBV28; perhaps TRBD1 as D (6 bases). Trimming cost V 4 bases and J 4 bases, with 13 bases left between them. The CDR3 covers 14 residues. Germline lookup yields CDR1 MDHEN and CDR2 SYDVKM. CDR3 coding DNA: TGTGCCAGCAGTTCCTCGGACAGCCCCACTGAAGCTTTCTTT. Amino acids: CASSSSDSPTEAFF.

V gene TRBV15 combines with J gene TRBJ1-3; D is uncertain. V was shortened by 4 bases and J by 4 bases, with 11 bases between the two germline ends. Germline CDR1 is LNHNV and CDR2 is YYDKDF (reference sequence). The CDR3 runs 14 residues. CDR3 DNA sequence: TGTGCCACCAGCACACCGGCGGAGGGAAACACCATATATTTT. It is translated as CATSTPAEGNTIYF.

In this sample, this clone turned up a few times. This chain connects TRBV7-9 to TRBJ1-4, with 7 bases aligning to TRBD1. Germline loops: CDR1 SEHNR, CDR2 FQNEAQ (reference sequence). Trimming removed 5 bases from V and 5 bases from J; junction bases left unmatched: 5. The CDR3 has 14 amino acids. The CDR3 loop reads CASSRDSSNEKLFF. The DNA for the CDR3 is TGTGCCAGCAGCAGGGACAGTTCGAATGAAAAACTGTTTTTT.